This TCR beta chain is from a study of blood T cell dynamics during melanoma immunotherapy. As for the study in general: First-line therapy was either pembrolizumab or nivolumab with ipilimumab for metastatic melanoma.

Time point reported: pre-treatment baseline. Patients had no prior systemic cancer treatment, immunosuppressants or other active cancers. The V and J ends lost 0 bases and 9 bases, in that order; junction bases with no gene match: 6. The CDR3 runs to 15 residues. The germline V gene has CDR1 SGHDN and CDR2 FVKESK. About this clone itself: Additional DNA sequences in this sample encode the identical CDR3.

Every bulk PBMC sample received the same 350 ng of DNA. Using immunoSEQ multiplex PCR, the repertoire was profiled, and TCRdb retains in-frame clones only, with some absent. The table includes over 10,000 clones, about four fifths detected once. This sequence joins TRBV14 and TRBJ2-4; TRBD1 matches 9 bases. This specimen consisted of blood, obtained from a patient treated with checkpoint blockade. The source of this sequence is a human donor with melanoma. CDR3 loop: CASSQERDRAGIQYF. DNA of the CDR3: TGTGCCAGCAGCCAAGAGCGGGACAGGGCAGGCATTCAGTACTTC.